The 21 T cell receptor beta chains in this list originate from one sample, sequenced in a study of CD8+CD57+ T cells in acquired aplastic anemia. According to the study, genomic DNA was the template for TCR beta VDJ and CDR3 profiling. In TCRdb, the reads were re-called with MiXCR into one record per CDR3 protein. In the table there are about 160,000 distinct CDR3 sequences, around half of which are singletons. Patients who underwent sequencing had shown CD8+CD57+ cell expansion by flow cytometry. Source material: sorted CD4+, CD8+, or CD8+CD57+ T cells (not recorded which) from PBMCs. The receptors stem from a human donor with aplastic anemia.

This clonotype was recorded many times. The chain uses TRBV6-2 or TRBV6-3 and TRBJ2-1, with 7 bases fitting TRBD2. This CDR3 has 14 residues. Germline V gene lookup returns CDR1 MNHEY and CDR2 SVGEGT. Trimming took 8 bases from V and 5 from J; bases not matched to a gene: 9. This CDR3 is CASVLNLADNEQFF. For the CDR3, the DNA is TGTGCCAGCGTGCTGAATCTAGCGGACAATGAGCAGTTCTTC.

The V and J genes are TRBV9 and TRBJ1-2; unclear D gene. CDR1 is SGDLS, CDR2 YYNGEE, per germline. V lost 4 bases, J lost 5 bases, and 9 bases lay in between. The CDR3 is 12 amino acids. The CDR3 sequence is CASSLTQYGYTF. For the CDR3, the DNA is TGTGCCAGCAGCCTGACCCAGTATGGCTACACCTTC. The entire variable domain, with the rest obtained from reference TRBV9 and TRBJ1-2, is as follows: DSGVTQTPKHLITATGQRVTLRCSPRSGDLSVYWYQQSLDQGLQFLIQYYNGEERAKGNILERFSAQQFPDLHSELNLSSLELGDSALYFCASSLTQYGYTFGSGTRLTVV.

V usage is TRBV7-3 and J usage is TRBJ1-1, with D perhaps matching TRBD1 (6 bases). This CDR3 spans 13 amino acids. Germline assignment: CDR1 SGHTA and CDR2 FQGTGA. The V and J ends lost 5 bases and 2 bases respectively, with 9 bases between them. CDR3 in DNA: TGTGCCAGCAGCCAGGGGTTTAACACTGAAGCTTTCTTT. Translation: CASSQGFNTEAFF.

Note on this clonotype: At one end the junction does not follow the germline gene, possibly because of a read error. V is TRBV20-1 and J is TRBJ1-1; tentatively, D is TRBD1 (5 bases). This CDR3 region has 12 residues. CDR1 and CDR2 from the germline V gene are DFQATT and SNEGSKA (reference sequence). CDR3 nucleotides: TGCAGTGCTGGGGGACGCAGCACTGAGGCTTTCTTT. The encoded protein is CSAGGRSTEAFF.

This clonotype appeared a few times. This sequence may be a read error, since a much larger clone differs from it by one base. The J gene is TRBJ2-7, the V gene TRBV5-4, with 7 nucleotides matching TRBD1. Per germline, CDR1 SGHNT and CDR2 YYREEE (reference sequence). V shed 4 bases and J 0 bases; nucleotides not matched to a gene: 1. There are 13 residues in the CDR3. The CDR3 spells CASSGQVSYEQYF. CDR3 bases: TGTGCCAGCAGCGGACAGGTCTCCTACGAGCAGTACTTC.

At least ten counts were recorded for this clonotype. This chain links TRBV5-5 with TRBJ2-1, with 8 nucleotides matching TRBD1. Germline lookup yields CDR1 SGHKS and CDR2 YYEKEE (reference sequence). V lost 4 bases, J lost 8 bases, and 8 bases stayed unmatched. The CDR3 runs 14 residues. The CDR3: CASSNTDRVDEQFF. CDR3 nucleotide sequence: TGTGCCAGCAGCAACACGGACAGGGTCGATGAGCAGTTCTTC.

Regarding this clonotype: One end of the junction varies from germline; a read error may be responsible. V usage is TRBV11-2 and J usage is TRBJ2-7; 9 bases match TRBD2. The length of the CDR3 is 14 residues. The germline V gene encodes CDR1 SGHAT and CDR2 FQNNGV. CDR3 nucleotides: TGTGCCAGCAGCTTAGGTCTAGCGGGGTACGTGCAGTACTTC. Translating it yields CASSLGLAGYVQYF.

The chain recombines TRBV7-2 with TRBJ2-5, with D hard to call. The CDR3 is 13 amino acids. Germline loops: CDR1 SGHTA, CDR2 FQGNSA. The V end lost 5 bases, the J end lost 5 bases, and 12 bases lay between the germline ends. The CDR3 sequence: CASSPDPLETQYF. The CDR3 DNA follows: TGTGCCAGCAGCCCAGACCCCCTGGAGACCCAGTACTTC.

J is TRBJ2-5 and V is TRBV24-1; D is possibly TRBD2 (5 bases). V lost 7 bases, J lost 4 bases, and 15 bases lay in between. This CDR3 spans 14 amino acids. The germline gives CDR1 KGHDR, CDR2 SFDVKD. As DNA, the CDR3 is TGTGCCACCAGCCTGTCCAGCGGCGGAGAGACCCAGTACTTC. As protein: CATSLSSGGETQYF.

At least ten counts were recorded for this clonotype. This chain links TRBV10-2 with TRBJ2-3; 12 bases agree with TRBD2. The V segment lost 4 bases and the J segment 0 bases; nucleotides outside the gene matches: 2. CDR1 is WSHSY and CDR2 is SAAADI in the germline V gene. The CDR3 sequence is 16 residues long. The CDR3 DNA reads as TGCGCCAGCAGTGCCGGGACTAGCGGGAGCACAGATACGCAGTATTTT. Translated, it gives CASSAGTSGSTDTQYF.

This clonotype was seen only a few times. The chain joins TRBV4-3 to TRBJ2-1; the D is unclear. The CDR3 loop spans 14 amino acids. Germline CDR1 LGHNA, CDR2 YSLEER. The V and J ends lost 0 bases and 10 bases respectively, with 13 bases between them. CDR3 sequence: CASSQETSVLEQFF. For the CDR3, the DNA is TGCGCCAGCAGCCAAGAAACGTCGGTTTTGGAGCAGTTCTTC.

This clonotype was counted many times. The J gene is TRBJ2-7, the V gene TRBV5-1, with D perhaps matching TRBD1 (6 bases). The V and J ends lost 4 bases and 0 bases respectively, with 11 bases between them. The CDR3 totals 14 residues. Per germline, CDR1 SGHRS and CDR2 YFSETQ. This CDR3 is CASSLTTGSYEQYF. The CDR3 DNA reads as TGCGCCAGCAGCCTCACGACAGGCTCCTACGAGCAGTACTTC. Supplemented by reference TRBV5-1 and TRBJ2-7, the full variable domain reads KAGVTQTPRYLIKTRGQQVTLSCSPISGHRSVSWYQQTPGQGLQFLFEYFSETQRNKGNFPGRFSGRQFSNSRSEMNVSTLELGDSALYLCASSLTTGSYEQYFGPGTRLTVT.

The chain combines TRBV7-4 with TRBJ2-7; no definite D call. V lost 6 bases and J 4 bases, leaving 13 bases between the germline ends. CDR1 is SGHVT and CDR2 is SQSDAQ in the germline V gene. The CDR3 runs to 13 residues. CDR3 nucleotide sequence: TGTGCCAGCAGTTACGGGCTCGAATACGAGCAGTACTTC. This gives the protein CASSYGLEYEQYF. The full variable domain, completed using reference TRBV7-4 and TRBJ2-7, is GAGVSQSPRYKVAKRGRDVALRCDSISGHVTLYWYRQTLGQGSEVLTYSQSDAQRDKSGRPSGRFSAERPERSVSTLKIQRTEQGDSAVYLCASSYGLEYEQYFGPGTRLTVT.

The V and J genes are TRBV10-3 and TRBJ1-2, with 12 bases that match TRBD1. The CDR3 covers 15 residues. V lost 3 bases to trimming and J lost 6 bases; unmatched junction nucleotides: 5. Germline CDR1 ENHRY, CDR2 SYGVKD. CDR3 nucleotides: TGTGCCATCAGTGAATTGGGACAGGGGGCGGATGGCTACACCTTC. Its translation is CAISELGQGADGYTF.

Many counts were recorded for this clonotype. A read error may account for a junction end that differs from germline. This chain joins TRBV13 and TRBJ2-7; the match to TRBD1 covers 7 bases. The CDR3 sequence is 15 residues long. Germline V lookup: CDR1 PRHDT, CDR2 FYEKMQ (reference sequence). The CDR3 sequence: CASSLGGQGGYEQYF. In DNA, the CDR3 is TGTGCCAGCAGCCTAGGGGGCCAAGGGGGCTACGAGCAGTACTTC.

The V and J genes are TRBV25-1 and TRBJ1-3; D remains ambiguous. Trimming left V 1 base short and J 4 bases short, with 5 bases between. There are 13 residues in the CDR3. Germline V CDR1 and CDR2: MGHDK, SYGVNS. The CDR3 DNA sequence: TGTGCCAGCAGTGAATTGGGGGGAAACACCATATATTTT. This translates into CASSELGGNTIYF.

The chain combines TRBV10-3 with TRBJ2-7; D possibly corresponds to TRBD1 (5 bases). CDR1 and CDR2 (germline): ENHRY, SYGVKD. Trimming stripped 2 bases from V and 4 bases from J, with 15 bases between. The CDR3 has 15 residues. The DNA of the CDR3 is TGTGCCATCAGTGAGCGGACACAGCTTGGGTACGAGCAGTACTTC. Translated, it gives CAISERTQLGYEQYF.

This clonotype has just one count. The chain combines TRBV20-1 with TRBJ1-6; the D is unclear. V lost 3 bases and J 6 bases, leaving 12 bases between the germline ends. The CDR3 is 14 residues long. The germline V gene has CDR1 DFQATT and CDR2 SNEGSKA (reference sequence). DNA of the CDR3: TGCAGTGCTAGGGGCTCAACCTCTAATTCACCCCTCCACTTT. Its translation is CSARGSTSNSPLHF.

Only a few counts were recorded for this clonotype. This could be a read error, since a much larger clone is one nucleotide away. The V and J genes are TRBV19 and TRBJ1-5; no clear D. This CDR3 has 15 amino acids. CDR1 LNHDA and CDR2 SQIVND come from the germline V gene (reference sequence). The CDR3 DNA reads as TGTGCCAGTAGAAAACGGGAAAATAGCAATCAGCACCAGCATTTT. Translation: CASRKRENSNQHQHF.

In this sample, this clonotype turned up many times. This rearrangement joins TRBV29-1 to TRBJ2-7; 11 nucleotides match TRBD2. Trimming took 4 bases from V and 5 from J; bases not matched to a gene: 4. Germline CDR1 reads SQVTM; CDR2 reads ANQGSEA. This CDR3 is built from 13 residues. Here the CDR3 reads CSVGGTSGDEQYF. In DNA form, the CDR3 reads TGCAGCGTTGGCGGGACTAGCGGAGACGAGCAGTACTTC.

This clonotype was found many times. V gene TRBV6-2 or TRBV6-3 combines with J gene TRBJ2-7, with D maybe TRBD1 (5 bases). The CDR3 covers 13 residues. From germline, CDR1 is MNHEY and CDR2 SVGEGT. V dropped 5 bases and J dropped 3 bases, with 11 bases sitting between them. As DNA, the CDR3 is TGTGCCAGCAGTACGCTCCAGGGCTACGAGCAGTACTTC. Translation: CASSTLQGYEQYF.